Here is one T cell receptor (beta chain) with its context. Some clones are missing from TCRdb's copy, which holds only in-frame ones; the method was immunoSEQ multiplex PCR. The sample carries some 76,000 clones, about nine tenths recorded once. This CDR3 is 16 amino acids long. CDR1 is SGHNT, CDR2 YYREEE, per germline (reference sequence). V was cut by 4 bases and J by 3 bases, with 19 bases left in between. The record originates from a study of blood T cell repertoires in COVID-19. In the study overall: PBMCs, B-cell-depleted T cells, or T cells provided the cDNA or gDNA that made up the material.

Sequencing was performed on peripheral blood. The TCR originated in a man older than 75 in a cohort sampled during active COVID-19. The chain uses TRBV5-4 and TRBJ1-2, with TRBD1 as a possible D gene (6 bases). Written as DNA, the CDR3 is TGTGCCAGCAGCGCATACGGGACACTACGGGACTATGGCTACACCTTC. Translated: CASSAYGTLRDYGYTF.